The 23 T cell receptor beta chains given below trace back to one sample, sequenced in a study of T cell responses to AZD1222 COVID-19 vaccine. Sequenced by immunoSEQ multiplex PCR; TCRdb stores in-frame clones only, minus some. The sample gives 150,000 or so clones, around 89% of which show up once; less than 3.5% is in the top ten. Here the sequenced sample was peripheral blood, taken on day 0 of AZD1222 vaccination. The receptor source for this set is an adult in good health.

In DNA, the CDR3 is TGTGCCAGCAGCAGTCCGGGACACCAGTACCAAGAGACCCAGTACTTC. This encodes CASSSPGHQYQETQYF. The chain joins TRBV11-2 to TRBJ2-5, with D possibly matching TRBD1 (6 bases). V was clipped by 5 bases and J by 0 bases, with 16 bases between them. Looked up from germline, CDR1 is SGHAT and CDR2 is FQNNGV. The length of the CDR3 is 16 residues.

V and J are TRBV10-2 and TRBJ2-7; D unresolved. Per the germline V gene, CDR1 is WSHSY and CDR2 is SAAADI. Deletions cut 2 bases from V and 3 bases from J, with 2 bases between. CDR3 length: 11 residues. The CDR3 nucleotides read TGCGCCAGCAGTGAGGGCTACGAGCAGTACTTC. The encoded protein is CASSEGYEQYF.

The genes are TRBV28 and TRBJ2-7, with D tentatively TRBD2 (7 bases). Per the germline V gene, CDR1 is MDHEN and CDR2 is SYDVKM. The length of the CDR3 is 16 residues. V lost 4 bases and J 0 bases, leaving 16 bases between the germline ends. The DNA for the CDR3 is TGTGCCAGCAGTTGGGGGGGCGGGGGAGCCTCCTACGAGCAGTACTTC. It encodes CASSWGGGGASYEQYF.

V and J are TRBV3-1 (or the pseudogene TRBV3-2) and TRBJ2-3, with D possibly TRBD1 on 6 matching bases. CDR1 and CDR2 from the germline V gene are LGHDT and YNNKEL (reference sequence). With 2 bases removed from V and 7 bases from J, the gap between germline ends came to 13 bases. CDR3 length equals 14 residues. This CDR3 is CASSQMGARNTQYF. In DNA form, the CDR3 reads TGTGCCAGCAGCCAAATGGGGGCGAGGAATACGCAGTATTTT.

The chain carries TRBV10-3 and TRBJ2-1; 7 bases match TRBD2. Germline V gives CDR1 ENHRY, CDR2 SYGVKD. V lost 0 bases, J lost 7 bases, and 6 bases stayed unmatched. This CDR3 is built from 15 residues. The CDR3 DNA reads as TGTGCCATCAGTGAGTCGACGGGGGGAAATAATGAGCAGTTCTTC. This encodes CAISESTGGNNEQFF.

A single count supports this clone. The rearrangement joins TRBV3-1 (or the pseudogene TRBV3-2) to TRBJ2-3; maybe TRBD1 (5 bases). V lost 2 bases and J 5 bases, leaving 8 bases between the germline ends. Germline V gives CDR1 LGHDT, CDR2 YNNKEL (reference sequence). The CDR3 spans 13 residues. CDR3 in amino acids: CASSQWGEDTQYF. CDR3 DNA: TGTGCCAGCAGCCAATGGGGCGAAGATACGCAGTATTTT.

The chain uses TRBV6-2 or TRBV6-3 and TRBJ2-1, with TRBD1 matching 7 bases. CDR1 MNHEY and CDR2 SVGEGT come from the germline V gene. V gave up 4 bases and J gave up 6 bases; unmatched junction bases: 9. CDR3 size: 15 residues. The CDR3 coding sequence is TGTGCCAGCAGTTCCTCGACAGGGAGCACCAATGAGCAGTTCTTC. It is translated as CASSSSTGSTNEQFF.

For this clone: The sample has other DNA sequences that encode this CDR3 too. The DNA for the CDR3 is TGTGCCAGCAGTTTGCTGAGCTCCTACGAGCAGTACTTC. Translated, it gives CASSLLSSYEQYF. V gene TRBV28 combines with J gene TRBJ2-7; no clear D. Per germline, CDR1 MDHEN and CDR2 SYDVKM. This CDR3 comprises 13 residues. Deletions cut 3 bases from V and 0 bases from J, with 6 bases between.

V usage is TRBV25-1 and J usage is TRBJ2-2; D gene uncertain. The CDR3 covers 13 residues. Trimming removed 8 bases at V and 7 bases at J, with 14 bases between. The V gene's germline CDR1 is MGHDK and CDR2 SYGVNS. The CDR3: CASAVPFGGELFF. CDR3 coding DNA: TGTGCCAGCGCTGTTCCCTTTGGCGGGGAGCTGTTTTTT.

This chain joins TRBV2 and TRBJ2-6; D unclear. V gave up 4 bases and J gave up 0 bases, with 10 bases separating them. The CDR3 loop spans 16 amino acids. Germline V gene data show CDR1 as SNHLY and CDR2 as FYNNEI. CDR3 sequence (DNA): TGTGCCAGCAGTGTGGCCTCTTTCTCTGGGGCCAACGTCCTGACTTTC. Encoded protein: CASSVASFSGANVLTF. The complete variable domain, with remaining parts taken from reference TRBV2 and TRBJ2-6, reads EPEVTQTPSHQVTQMGQEVILRCVPISNHLYFYWYRQILGQKVEFLVSFYNNEISEKSEIFDDQFSVERPDGSNFTLKIRSTKLEDSAMYFCASSVASFSGANVLTFGAGSRLTVL.

The rearrangement joins TRBV28 to TRBJ1-1; D remains ambiguous. Per the germline V gene, CDR1 is MDHEN and CDR2 is SYDVKM. The ends were cut back, 1 base at V and 4 bases at J, with 4 bases in the middle. This CDR3 is built from 12 residues. The CDR3 spells CASSLSVTEAFF. DNA of the CDR3: TGTGCCAGCAGTTTATCGGTCACTGAAGCTTTCTTT.

This chain connects TRBV7-2 to TRBJ2-3; 12 bases map to TRBD2. The length of the CDR3 is 15 residues. The germline V gene encodes CDR1 SGHTA and CDR2 FQGNSA. The V gene end was trimmed by 5 bases and the J gene end by 5 bases; junction bases not matched to a gene: 5. The DNA for the CDR3 is TGTGCCAGCAGCCAAGGACTAGCGGGGTTAGATACGCAGTATTTT. Protein product: CASSQGLAGLDTQYF.

This chain joins TRBV7-2 and TRBJ2-1; D is uncertain. Germline lookup yields CDR1 SGHTA and CDR2 FQGNSA. The CDR3 has 14 amino acids. Trimming stripped 4 bases from V and 2 bases from J, with 9 bases between. The CDR3 loop is CASSSPAAYNEQFF. CDR3 bases: TGTGCCAGCAGCTCCCCCGCTGCCTACAATGAGCAGTTCTTC.

The J gene is TRBJ2-1, the V gene TRBV28; TRBD2 matches at 9 bases. Trimming at V came to 5 bases and at J to 7 bases, leaving 9 bases not matched to a gene. Germline CDR1 MDHEN, CDR2 SYDVKM. The CDR3 contains 15 residues. For the CDR3, the DNA is TGTGCCAGCAGTGAACGAAGCGGGGGGCGAAATGAGCAGTTCTTC. Translated, it gives CASSERSGGRNEQFF. Variable domain in full (rest from reference TRBV28 and TRBJ2-1): DVKVTQSSRYLVKRTGEKVFLECVQDMDHENMFWYRQDPGLGLRLIYFSYDVKMKEKGDIPEGYSVSREKKERFSLILESASTNQTSMYLCASSERSGGRNEQFFGPGTRLTVL.

The rearrangement uses TRBV15 and TRBJ1-1; D not certain. V was pared by 0 bases and J by 1 base, with 6 bases between. The germline gives CDR1 LNHNV, CDR2 YYDKDF (reference sequence). The CDR3 loop spans 14 amino acids. CDR3 protein: CATSRDTENTEAFF. DNA for the CDR3: TGTGCCACCAGCAGAGATACAGAGAACACTGAAGCTTTCTTT.

The chain links TRBV6-5 to TRBJ1-1, with TRBD1 matching 7 bases. V shed 5 bases and J 2 bases; nucleotides not matched to a gene: 8. The CDR3 totals 15 residues. The germline V gene has CDR1 MNHEY and CDR2 SVGAGI. CDR3 residues: CASSTGQVINTEAFF. CDR3 nucleotides: TGTGCCAGCAGTACCGGACAGGTAATCAACACTGAAGCTTTCTTT.

The chain joins TRBV2 to TRBJ1-5; D possibly corresponds to TRBD1 (5 bases). CDR1 SNHLY and CDR2 FYNNEI come from the germline V gene. The V end was cut by 6 bases, the J end by 2 bases, with 17 bases between. This CDR3 spans 16 amino acids. The DNA of the CDR3 is TGTGCCAGCAGGGGAGGAGGGGCGCATGGCAATCAGCCCCAGCATTTT. Protein: CASRGGGAHGNQPQHF.

This chain's CDR3 is CASSVKGQLDSPLHF. The CDR3 DNA sequence: TGTGCCAGCAGCGTAAAGGGACAGTTGGATTCACCCCTCCACTTT. This chain connects TRBV9 to TRBJ1-6; 7 bases fit TRBD1. The CDR3 length is 15 residues. Trimming took 1 base from V and 8 from J; bases not matched to a gene: 6. From germline, CDR1 is SGDLS and CDR2 YYNGEE.

V and J are TRBV11-2 and TRBJ2-7, with 8 bases identical to TRBD2. CDR3 length equals 15 residues. The germline V gene has CDR1 SGHAT and CDR2 FQNNGV. Trimming took 5 bases from V and 6 from J; bases not matched to a gene: 12. CDR3 protein: CASSIRGLGGGEQYF. As DNA, the CDR3 is TGTGCCAGCAGCATTAGAGGCCTCGGGGGGGGCGAGCAGTACTTC.

The chain uses TRBV15 and TRBJ2-7; TRBD1 agrees at 10 bases. Germline V gene sequence: CDR1 LNHNV, CDR2 YYDKDF (reference sequence). The CDR3 sequence is 14 residues long. Trimming removed 4 bases from V and 6 bases from J; junction bases left unmatched: 6. This CDR3 is CATSNPGQGSEQYF. In DNA form, the CDR3 reads TGTGCCACCAGCAACCCGGGACAGGGGTCCGAGCAGTACTTC.

CDR3: CATSRDERTGELFF. The CDR3 DNA follows: TGTGCCACCAGCAGAGATGAGAGAACCGGGGAGCTGTTTTTT. The chain carries TRBV15 and TRBJ2-2; D unclear. Per the germline V gene, CDR1 is LNHNV and CDR2 is YYDKDF (reference sequence). There are 14 residues in the CDR3. V lost 0 bases and J lost 5, with 7 bases in between.

This sequence joins TRBV7-2 and TRBJ1-2; D ambiguous. Trimming removed 5 bases from V and 4 bases from J, with 17 bases in between. Germline V gene data show CDR1 as SGHTA and CDR2 as FQGNSA. The CDR3 sequence is 15 residues long. CDR3 loop: CASSQSRFTPYGYTF. The CDR3 DNA sequence: TGTGCCAGCAGCCAAAGTAGGTTTACACCCTATGGCTACACCTTC. Filled out from reference TRBV7-2 and TRBJ1-2, the complete variable domain reads GAGVSQSPSNKVTEKGKDVELRCDPISGHTALYWYRQSLGQGLEFLIYFQGNSAPDKSGLPSDRFSAERTGGSVSTLTIQRTQQEDSAVYLCASSQSRFTPYGYTFGSGTRLTVV.

The chain is built from TRBV6-1 and TRBJ2-2; no clear D. The CDR3 is 14 residues long. The germline CDR1 and CDR2 sequences are MNHNS and SASEGT. The germline V and J ends were trimmed by 3 bases and 0 bases, with 5 bases remaining between them. CDR3 bases: TGTGCCAGCAGTGACCCCCCGAACACCGGGGAGCTGTTTTTT. The encoded protein is CASSDPPNTGELFF.